The 5 T cell receptor beta chains below were found in one sample sequenced in a study of CD8+CD57+ T cells in acquired aplastic anemia. For CDR3 and TCR beta VDJ profiling, genomic DNA was the template used. TCRdb recomputed calls from the reads with MiXCR, one row per CDR3 protein. Of 270,000 or so distinct CDR3 sequences in the sample, approximately 80% were seen once. CD8+CD57+ cell expansion, shown by flow cytometry, had occurred in the patients selected for sequencing. Sequencing was performed on sorted CD4+, CD8+, or CD8+CD57+ T cells (not recorded which) from PBMCs. These receptors originate from a human donor with aplastic anemia.

This clonotype was recorded only once. At one boundary the junction diverges from the germline segment, which might be a read error. This chain links TRBV7-9 with TRBJ2-3, with TRBD2 identical over 7 bases. There are 13 residues in the CDR3. CDR1 and CDR2 from the germline V gene are SEHNR and FQNEAQ (reference sequence). This CDR3 reads CASGASGNTGELF. The CDR3 region has the DNA TGTGCCAGCGGGGCTAGCGGAAACACCGGGGAGCTGTTT.

The rearrangement joins TRBV7-9 to TRBJ2-1; 9 bases line up with TRBD2. CDR1 is SEHNR, CDR2 FQNEAQ, per germline (reference sequence). V gave up 1 base and J gave up 13 bases; unmatched junction bases: 14. The CDR3 is made up of 16 amino acids. DNA of the CDR3: TGTGCCAGCAGCTTAGAAAGAAGCGGGGGGAGCGATGGACAGTTCTTC. Its protein product is CASSLERSGGSDGQFF.

The chain couples TRBV7-2 to TRBJ1-1; perhaps TRBD1 as D (5 bases). V lost 1 base and J 10 bases, leaving 19 bases between the germline ends. The CDR3 length is 15 residues. Germline CDR1 and CDR2: SGHTA and FQGNSA. In DNA, the CDR3 is TGTGCCAGCAGCTTAGATCCGGCAGGGACCACCCTAGCTTTCTTT. Translated, it gives CASSLDPAGTTLAFF.

A remark on this clonotype: Since the CDR3 does not end with the conserved phenylalanine or tryptophan, this likely comes from a read error. The DNA is omitted, as the CDR3 cannot be located on it reliably, and the CDR3 follows TCRdb's listing. CDR3: CASGVGGKRGRGR. V usage is TRBV7-2 and J usage is TRBJ2-3; the DNA was not compared with TRBD1, the D call given in the table. Looked up from germline, CDR1 is SGHTA and CDR2 is FQGNSA. The CDR3 is 13 residues long, counting both termini.

The rearrangement links TRBV7-8 to TRBJ2-1; D might be TRBD2 (5 bases). Germline V gene data show CDR1 as SGHVS and CDR2 as FQNEAQ. The CDR3 is 15 residues long. Trimming left V 9 bases short and J 11 bases short, with 26 bases between. The CDR3 DNA reads TGTGCCAGTAGTATATCGAGCGGTCCCTATAATCAGCAGTTCTTC. Translated: CASSISSGPYNQQFF.